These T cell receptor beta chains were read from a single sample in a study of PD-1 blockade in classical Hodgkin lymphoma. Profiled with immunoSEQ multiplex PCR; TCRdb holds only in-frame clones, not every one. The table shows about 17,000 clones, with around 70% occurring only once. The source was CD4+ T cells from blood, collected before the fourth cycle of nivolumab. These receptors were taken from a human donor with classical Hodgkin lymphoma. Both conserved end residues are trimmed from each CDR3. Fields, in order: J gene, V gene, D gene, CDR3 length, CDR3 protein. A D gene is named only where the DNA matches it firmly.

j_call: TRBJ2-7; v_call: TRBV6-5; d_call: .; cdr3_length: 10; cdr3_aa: ASSYRGNEQY
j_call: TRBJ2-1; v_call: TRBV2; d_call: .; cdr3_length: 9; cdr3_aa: ASSYYNEQF
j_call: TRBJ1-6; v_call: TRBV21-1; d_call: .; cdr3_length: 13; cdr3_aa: ASSKLGARNSPLH
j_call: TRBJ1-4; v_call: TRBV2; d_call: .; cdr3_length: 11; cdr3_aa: ASGREGREKLF
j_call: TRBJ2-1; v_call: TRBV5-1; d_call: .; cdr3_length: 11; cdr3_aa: ASSFGGYNEQF
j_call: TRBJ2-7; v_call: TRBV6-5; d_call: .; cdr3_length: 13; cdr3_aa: ASRPPGRSSYEQY
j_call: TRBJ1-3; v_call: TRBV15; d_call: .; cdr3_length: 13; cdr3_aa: ATSTREVSGNTIY
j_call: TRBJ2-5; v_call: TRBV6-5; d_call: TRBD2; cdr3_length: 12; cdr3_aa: ASSYAGTSETQY
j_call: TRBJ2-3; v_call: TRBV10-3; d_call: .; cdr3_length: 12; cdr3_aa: AIRTGTSTDTQY
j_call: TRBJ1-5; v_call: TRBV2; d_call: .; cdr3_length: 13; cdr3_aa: ASSVSSLSNQPQH
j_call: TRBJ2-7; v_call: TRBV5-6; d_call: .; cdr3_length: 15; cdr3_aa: ASSLTGRAGHSYEQY
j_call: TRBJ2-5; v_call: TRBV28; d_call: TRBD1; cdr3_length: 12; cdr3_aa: ASSSGQLAKTQY
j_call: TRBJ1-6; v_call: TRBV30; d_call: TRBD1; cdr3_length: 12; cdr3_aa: AWIPGQGRSPLH
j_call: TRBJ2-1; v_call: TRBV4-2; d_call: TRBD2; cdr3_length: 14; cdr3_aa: ASSQGVGGKYNEQF
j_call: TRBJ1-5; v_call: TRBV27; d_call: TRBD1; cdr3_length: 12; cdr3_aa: ASSLRQGNQPQH
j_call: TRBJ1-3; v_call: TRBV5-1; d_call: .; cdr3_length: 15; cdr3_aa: ASSLAGWGHSGNTIY
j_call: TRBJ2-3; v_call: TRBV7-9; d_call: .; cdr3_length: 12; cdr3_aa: ASSLYTRASTQY
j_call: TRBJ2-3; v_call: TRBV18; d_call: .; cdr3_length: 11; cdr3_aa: ASSPRNGDTQY
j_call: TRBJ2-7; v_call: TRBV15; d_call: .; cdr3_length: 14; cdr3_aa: ATSRDLGRSGYEQY
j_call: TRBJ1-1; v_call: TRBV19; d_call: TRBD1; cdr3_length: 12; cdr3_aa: ASSIPTGAQEAF
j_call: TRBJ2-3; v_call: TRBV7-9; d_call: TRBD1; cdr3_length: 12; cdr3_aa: ASSAGQGIDTQY
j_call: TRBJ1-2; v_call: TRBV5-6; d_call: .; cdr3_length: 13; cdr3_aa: ASSLVTAGSYGYT